This TCR beta chain was captured in a study of Graves' ophthalmopathy and Graves' hyperthyroidism. For repertoire sequencing, the TCR beta CDR3 regions were amplified from RNA transcripts. First-round RT-PCR employed HTBI primers, with a second-round multiplex PCR after it. TCRdb reprocessed the multiplex PCR reads via MiXCR and lists one record per CDR3 protein. The table lists about 400,000 distinct CDR3 sequences, just over 15% of them singletons. The table lists this clonotype with many counts. As yet, its antigen is unknown. Germline V gene data show CDR1 as SGHTA and CDR2 as FQGTGA. With V trimmed by 5 bases and J by 4 bases, 4 bases remained unmatched. The CDR3 runs to 13 residues. Absence of ophthalmopathy within 18 months of follow-up defined stable hyperthyroidism. In this cohort, patients with other autoimmune diseases, uncontrolled infections, pregnancy or lactation were excluded. Clinical symptoms, serum thyroxine, TRAb, thyroid ultrasound and orbital computed tomography were relied on for diagnosis.

Study-wide points: Classification of ophthalmopathy versus stable hyperthyroidism by a 13-signature model yielded 85% to 90% sensitivity and 75% to 84% specificity.

This chain joins TRBV7-3 and TRBJ2-7, with TRBD1 matching over 8 bases. Sequencing used peripheral blood. This TCR came from a woman under 30 with stable Graves' hyperthyroidism. The CDR3: CASSRGQEYEQYF. CDR3 coding DNA: TGTGCCAGCAGCCGGGGACAGGAGTACGAGCAGTACTTC.